This entry lists 11 T cell receptor beta chains sequenced from one sample in a study of PD-1 blockade in mismatch repair-deficient tumors. Profiling relied on immunoSEQ multiplex PCR, and the TCRdb table lists in-frame clones only, not all of them. The sample yields fewer than 100,000 clones, over 75% seen once. Material: peripheral blood, obtained 12 weeks after starting pembrolizumab. The receptors were gathered from an adult with mismatch repair-deficient cancer.

This clone was counted once. The chain carries TRBV6-1 and TRBJ2-7; no clear D. Germline CDR1 reads MNHNS; CDR2 reads SASEGT. The CDR3 contains 12 residues. The V end lost 7 bases, the J end lost 4 bases, and 11 bases lay between the germline ends. DNA for the CDR3: TGTGCCAGCACTGGGCCTATTTACGAGCAGTACTTC. This encodes CASTGPIYEQYF.

This chain uses TRBV9 with TRBJ1-4; TRBD1 might be the D (6 bases). Trimming pared 6 bases from V and 2 bases from J, leaving 14 bases between. The CDR3 extends over 15 amino acids. The germline CDR1 and CDR2 sequences are SGDLS and YYNGEE. CDR3 DNA: TGTGCCAGCACTCCCGGGGGGGCTACTAATGAAAAACTGTTTTTT. This sequence encodes CASTPGGATNEKLFF.

The chain couples TRBV10-1 to TRBJ1-5; the D is unclear. The germline CDR1 and CDR2 sequences are WNHNN and SYGVQD (reference sequence). The CDR3 spans 19 residues. Trimming took off 1 base at V and 6 bases at J, with 25 bases between the two ends. CDR3: CASSELMRSESPYFQPQHF. The DNA for the CDR3 is TGCGCCAGCAGTGAGTTGATGCGCTCGGAGAGTCCCTACTTTCAGCCCCAGCATTTT.

The gene calls are TRBV6-5 and TRBJ2-4; no clear D gene. From germline, CDR1 is MNHEY and CDR2 SVGAGI. This CDR3 comprises 13 residues. Trimming took 5 bases from V and 1 from J, leaving 6 bases between them. This CDR3 reads CASSTLAKNIQYF. The CDR3 nucleotides are TGTGCCAGCAGTACATTGGCCAAAAACATTCAGTACTTC.

Only a few counts were recorded for this clone. The V call is TRBV6-4, the J call TRBJ2-1; 9 nucleotides match TRBD2. This CDR3 is 14 amino acids long. The trim removed 1 base at V and 8 bases at J, leaving 3 bases unmatched. Germline V gene lookup returns CDR1 MRHNA and CDR2 SNTAGT. The CDR3 nucleotides read TGTGCCAGCAGTGACTTTAGCGGGAGCTATGAGCAGTTCTTC. Translation: CASSDFSGSYEQFF.

This clone was counted between two and nine times. The chain has TRBV4-3 and TRBJ1-4, with D unresolved. There are 15 residues in the CDR3. Trimming cost V 4 bases and J 0 bases, with 9 bases left between them. From germline, CDR1 is LGHNA and CDR2 YSLEER. CDR3 nucleotide sequence: TGCGCCAGCAGCCTTATCCTCGCAACTAATGAAAAACTGTTTTTT. It specifies CASSLILATNEKLFF.

This clone occurred once. The chain employs TRBV30 and TRBJ2-2; tentatively, D is TRBD2 (5 bases). Trimming removed 3 bases from V and 1 base from J, with 15 bases in between. The germline CDR1 and CDR2 sequences are GTSNPN and SVGIG (reference sequence). The CDR3 runs to 16 residues. This chain's CDR3 is CAWSRGRLGNTGELFF. The CDR3 coding sequence is TGTGCCTGGAGCCGAGGGCGTCTCGGGAACACCGGGGAGCTGTTTTTT.

The chain is built from TRBV28 and TRBJ1-1; possible D gene TRBD1, 6 bases. The V end lost 5 bases, the J end lost 11 bases, and 21 bases lay between the germline ends. Germline V gives CDR1 MDHEN, CDR2 SYDVKM. The CDR3 is made up of 14 amino acids. The DNA of the CDR3 is TGTGCCAGCAGTGTCCCCCGGGACACATGGAGGGCTTTCTTT. Protein: CASSVPRDTWRAFF.

The chain is built from TRBV6-1 and TRBJ2-1, with 8 bases matching TRBD2. Germline CDR1 and CDR2: MNHNS and SASEGT. The CDR3 contains 17 residues. V shed 1 base, J shed 0 bases, and the junction held 5 bases outside the gene matches. CDR3 nucleotide sequence: TGTGCCAGCAGTGAAGAGGATAGCGGGGCCTCCTACAATGAGCAGTTCTTC. Translated, it gives CASSEEDSGASYNEQFF.

This rearrangement joins TRBV11-3 to TRBJ2-5; perhaps TRBD2 as D (5 bases). Germline assignment: CDR1 SGHNT and CDR2 YENEEA. There are 14 residues in the CDR3. Trimming shortened V by 4 bases and J by 5 bases, and 14 bases separated the two germline ends. CDR3 protein: CASSSVERRETQYF. For the CDR3, the DNA is TGTGCCAGCAGCTCAGTGGAAAGGAGGGAGACCCAGTACTTC.

This clone was picked up one time. The chain carries TRBV15 and TRBJ2-4; the match to TRBD2 covers 14 bases. Germline V CDR1 and CDR2: LNHNV, YYDKDF (reference sequence). The V gene end was trimmed by 0 bases and the J gene end by 0 bases; junction bases not matched to a gene: 19. The CDR3 has 24 residues. The CDR3 protein is CATSRDLRGPGLAGVNPAKNIQYF. The CDR3 region has the DNA TGTGCCACCAGCAGAGATCTGAGGGGGCCGGGACTAGCGGGGGTGAACCCAGCCAAAAACATTCAGTACTTC.